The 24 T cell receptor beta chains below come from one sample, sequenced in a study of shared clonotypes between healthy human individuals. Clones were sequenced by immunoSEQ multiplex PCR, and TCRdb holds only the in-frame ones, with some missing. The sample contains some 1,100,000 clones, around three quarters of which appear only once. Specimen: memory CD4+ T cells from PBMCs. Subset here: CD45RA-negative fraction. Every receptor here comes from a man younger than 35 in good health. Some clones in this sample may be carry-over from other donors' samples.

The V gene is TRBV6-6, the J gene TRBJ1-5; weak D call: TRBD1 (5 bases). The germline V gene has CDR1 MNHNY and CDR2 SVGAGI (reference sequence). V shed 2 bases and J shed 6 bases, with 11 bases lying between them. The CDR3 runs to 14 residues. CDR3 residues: CASSYQRGGQPQHF. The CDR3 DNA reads TGTGCCAGCAGTTACCAGAGGGGAGGTCAGCCCCAGCATTTT.

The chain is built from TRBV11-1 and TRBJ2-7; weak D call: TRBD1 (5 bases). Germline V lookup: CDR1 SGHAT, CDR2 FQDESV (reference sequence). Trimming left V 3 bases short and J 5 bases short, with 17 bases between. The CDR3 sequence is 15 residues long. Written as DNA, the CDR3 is TGTGCCAGCAGCTTCCGGGCAGGGAAGGTCGACGAGCAGTACTTC. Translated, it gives CASSFRAGKVDEQYF.

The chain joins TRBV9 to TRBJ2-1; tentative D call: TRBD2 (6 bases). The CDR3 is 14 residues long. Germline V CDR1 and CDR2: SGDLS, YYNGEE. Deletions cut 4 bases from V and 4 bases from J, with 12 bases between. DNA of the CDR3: TGTGCCAGCAGCCCGTGGGACTCTTACAATGAGCAGTTCTTC. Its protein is CASSPWDSYNEQFF.

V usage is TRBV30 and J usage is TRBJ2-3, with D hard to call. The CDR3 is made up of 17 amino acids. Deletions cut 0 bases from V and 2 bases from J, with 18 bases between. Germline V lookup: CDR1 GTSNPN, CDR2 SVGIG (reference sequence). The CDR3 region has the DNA TGTGCCTGGAGTGTTTCTAGGGTTAGCCGTAACACAGATACGCAGTATTTT. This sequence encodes CAWSVSRVSRNTDTQYF.

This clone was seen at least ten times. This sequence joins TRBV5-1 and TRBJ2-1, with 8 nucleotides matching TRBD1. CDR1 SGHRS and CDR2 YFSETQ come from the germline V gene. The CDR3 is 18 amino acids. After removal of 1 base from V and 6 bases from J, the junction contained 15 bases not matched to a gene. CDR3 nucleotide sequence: TGCGCCAGCAGCTTGAGGCCGTTTGGACAGGGCACCAGCAATGAGCAGTTCTTC. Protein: CASSLRPFGQGTSNEQFF.

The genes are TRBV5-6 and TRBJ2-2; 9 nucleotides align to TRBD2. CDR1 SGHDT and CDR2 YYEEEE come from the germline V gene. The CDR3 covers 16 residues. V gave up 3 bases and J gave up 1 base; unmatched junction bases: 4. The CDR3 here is CASSSLAGLNTGELFF. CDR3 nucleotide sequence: TGTGCCAGCAGCTCTCTAGCGGGGCTGAACACCGGGGAGCTGTTTTTT.

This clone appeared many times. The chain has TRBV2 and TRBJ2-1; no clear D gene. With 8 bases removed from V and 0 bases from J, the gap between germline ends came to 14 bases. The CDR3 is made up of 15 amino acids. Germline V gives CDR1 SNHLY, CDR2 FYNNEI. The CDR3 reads CASSSLQSSYNEQFF. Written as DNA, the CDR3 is TGTGCCAGCTCATCCCTCCAAAGCTCCTACAATGAGCAGTTCTTC.

The CDR3 spells CASRGGYNEQFF. Written as DNA, the CDR3 is TGTGCCAGCAGGGGTGGCTACAATGAGCAGTTCTTC. V usage is TRBV27 and J usage is TRBJ2-1; D uncertain. The germline V and J ends were trimmed by 6 bases and 3 bases, with 6 bases remaining between them. Germline assignment: CDR1 MNHEY and CDR2 SMNVEV (reference sequence). CDR3 size: 12 residues.

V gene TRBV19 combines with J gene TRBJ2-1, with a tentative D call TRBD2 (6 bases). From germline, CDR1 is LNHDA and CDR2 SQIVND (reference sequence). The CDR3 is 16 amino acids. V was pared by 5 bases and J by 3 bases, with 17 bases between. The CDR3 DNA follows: TGTGCCAGTAGTTTATCCCGGAGGGCCCTCTACAATGAGCAGTTCTTC. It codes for CASSLSRRALYNEQFF. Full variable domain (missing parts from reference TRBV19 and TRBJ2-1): DGGITQSPKYLFRKEGQNVTLSCEQNLNHDAMYWYRQDPGQGLRLIYYSQIVNDFQKGDIAEGYSVSREKKESFPLTVTSAQKNPTAFYLCASSLSRRALYNEQFFGPGTRLTVL.

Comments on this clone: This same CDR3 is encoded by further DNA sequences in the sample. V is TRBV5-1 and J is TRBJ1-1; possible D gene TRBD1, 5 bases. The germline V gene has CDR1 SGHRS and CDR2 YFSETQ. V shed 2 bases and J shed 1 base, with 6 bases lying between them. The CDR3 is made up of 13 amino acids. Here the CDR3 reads CASSFQGNTEAFF. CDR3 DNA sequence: TGCGCCAGCAGCTTTCAGGGGAACACTGAAGCTTTCTTT.

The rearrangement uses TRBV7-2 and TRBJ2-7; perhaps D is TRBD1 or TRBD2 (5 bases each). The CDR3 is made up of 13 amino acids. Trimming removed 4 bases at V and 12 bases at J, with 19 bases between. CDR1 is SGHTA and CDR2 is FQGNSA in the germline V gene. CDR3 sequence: CASSSILGTRRYF. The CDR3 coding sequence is TGTGCCAGCAGCTCCATACTTGGGACCCGTCGGTACTTC.

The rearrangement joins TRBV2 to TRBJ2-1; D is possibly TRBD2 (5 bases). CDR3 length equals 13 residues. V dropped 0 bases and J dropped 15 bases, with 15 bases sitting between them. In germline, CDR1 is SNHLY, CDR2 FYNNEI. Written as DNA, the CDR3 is TGTGCCAGCAGTGAAGCGCTGAGGGTCCGAAGGTTCTTC. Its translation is CASSEALRVRRFF. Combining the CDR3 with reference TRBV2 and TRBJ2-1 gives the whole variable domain EPEVTQTPSHQVTQMGQEVILRCVPISNHLYFYWYRQILGQKVEFLVSFYNNEISEKSEIFDDQFSVERPDGSNFTLKIRSTKLEDSAMYFCASSEALRVRRFFGPGTRLTVL.

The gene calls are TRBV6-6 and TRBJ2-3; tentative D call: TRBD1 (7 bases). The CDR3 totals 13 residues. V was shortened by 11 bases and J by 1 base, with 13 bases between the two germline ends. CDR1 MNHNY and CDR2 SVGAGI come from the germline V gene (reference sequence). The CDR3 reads CAHRGTGTDTQYF. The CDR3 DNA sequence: TGTGCCCACCGCGGGACAGGCACAGATACGCAGTATTTT.

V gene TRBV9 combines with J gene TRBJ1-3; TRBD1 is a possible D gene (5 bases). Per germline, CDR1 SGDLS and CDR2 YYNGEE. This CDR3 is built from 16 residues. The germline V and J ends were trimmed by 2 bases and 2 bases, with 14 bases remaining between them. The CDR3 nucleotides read TGTGCCAGCAGCGTGGGAACCCCGGGGCCTGGAAACACCATATATTTT. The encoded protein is CASSVGTPGPGNTIYF.

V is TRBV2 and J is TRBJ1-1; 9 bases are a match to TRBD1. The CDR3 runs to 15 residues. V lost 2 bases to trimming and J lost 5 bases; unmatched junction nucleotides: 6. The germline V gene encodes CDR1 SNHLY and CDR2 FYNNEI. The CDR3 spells CASSETGGFWTEAFF. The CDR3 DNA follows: TGTGCCAGCAGTGAAACAGGGGGCTTTTGGACTGAAGCTTTCTTT.

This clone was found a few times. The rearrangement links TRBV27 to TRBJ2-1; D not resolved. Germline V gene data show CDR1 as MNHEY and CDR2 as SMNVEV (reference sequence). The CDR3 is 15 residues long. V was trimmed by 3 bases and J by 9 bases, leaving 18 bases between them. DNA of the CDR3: TGTGCCAGCAGTTTGAGTAGATTCAGTATCGGTGAGCAGTTCTTC. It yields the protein CASSLSRFSIGEQFF.

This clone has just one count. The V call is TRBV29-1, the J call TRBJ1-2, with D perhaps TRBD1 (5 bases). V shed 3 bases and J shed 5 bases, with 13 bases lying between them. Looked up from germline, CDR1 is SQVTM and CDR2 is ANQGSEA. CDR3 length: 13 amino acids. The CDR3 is CSVERDGGYGYTF. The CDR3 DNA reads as TGCAGCGTTGAGCGGGACGGCGGTTATGGCTACACCTTC.

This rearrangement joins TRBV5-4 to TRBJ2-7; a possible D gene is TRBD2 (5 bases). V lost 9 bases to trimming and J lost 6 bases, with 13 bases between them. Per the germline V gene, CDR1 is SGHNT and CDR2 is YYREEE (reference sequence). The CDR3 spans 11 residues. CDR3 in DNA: TGTGCCAACCATGGGAGCTGCGAGCAGTACTTC. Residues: CANHGSCEQYF.

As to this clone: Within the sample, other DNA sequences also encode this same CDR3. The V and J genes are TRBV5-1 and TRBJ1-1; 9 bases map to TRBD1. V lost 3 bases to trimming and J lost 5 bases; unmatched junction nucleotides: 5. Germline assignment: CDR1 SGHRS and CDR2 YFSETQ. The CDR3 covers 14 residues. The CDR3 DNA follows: TGCGCCAGCAGCTCCGGGACAGGGAATACTGAAGCTTTCTTT. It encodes CASSSGTGNTEAFF.

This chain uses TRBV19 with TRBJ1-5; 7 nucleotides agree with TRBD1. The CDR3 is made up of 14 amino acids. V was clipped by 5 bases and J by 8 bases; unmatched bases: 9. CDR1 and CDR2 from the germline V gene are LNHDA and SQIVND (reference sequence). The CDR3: CASSDRQGAEPQHF. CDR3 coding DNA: TGTGCCAGTAGTGACCGACAGGGTGCGGAGCCCCAGCATTTT.

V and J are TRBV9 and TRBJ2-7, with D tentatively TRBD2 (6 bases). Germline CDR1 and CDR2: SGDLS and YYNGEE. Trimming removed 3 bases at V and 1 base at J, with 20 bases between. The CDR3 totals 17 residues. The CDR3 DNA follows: TGTGCCAGCAGCGGAACCGCGGACTGGGGGACTTCCTACGAGCAGTACTTC. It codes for CASSGTADWGTSYEQYF.

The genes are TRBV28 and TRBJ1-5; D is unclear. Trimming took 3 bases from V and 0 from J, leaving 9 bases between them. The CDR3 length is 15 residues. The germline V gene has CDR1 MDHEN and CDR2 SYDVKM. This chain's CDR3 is CASSFPAYSNQPQHF. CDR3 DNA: TGTGCCAGCAGTTTTCCAGCTTATAGCAATCAGCCCCAGCATTTT.

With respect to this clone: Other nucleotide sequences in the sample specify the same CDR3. CDR3 residues: CASSLDLTGTDTQYF. The CDR3, as DNA: TGTGCCAGCAGCTTAGATCTAACAGGCACAGATACGCAGTATTTT. V is TRBV11-2 and J is TRBJ2-3, with D uncertain. V lost 0 bases to trimming and J lost 1 base, with 8 bases between them. The germline CDR1 and CDR2 sequences are SGHAT and FQNNGV. CDR3 length: 15 residues.

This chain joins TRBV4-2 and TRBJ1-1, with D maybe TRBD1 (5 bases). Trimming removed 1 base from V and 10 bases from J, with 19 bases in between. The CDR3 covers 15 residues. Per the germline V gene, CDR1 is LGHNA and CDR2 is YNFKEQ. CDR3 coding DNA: TGTGCCAGCAGCCAAGGCGGGGCGGGGGAGGCTACAGCTTTCTTT. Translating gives CASSQGGAGEATAFF.